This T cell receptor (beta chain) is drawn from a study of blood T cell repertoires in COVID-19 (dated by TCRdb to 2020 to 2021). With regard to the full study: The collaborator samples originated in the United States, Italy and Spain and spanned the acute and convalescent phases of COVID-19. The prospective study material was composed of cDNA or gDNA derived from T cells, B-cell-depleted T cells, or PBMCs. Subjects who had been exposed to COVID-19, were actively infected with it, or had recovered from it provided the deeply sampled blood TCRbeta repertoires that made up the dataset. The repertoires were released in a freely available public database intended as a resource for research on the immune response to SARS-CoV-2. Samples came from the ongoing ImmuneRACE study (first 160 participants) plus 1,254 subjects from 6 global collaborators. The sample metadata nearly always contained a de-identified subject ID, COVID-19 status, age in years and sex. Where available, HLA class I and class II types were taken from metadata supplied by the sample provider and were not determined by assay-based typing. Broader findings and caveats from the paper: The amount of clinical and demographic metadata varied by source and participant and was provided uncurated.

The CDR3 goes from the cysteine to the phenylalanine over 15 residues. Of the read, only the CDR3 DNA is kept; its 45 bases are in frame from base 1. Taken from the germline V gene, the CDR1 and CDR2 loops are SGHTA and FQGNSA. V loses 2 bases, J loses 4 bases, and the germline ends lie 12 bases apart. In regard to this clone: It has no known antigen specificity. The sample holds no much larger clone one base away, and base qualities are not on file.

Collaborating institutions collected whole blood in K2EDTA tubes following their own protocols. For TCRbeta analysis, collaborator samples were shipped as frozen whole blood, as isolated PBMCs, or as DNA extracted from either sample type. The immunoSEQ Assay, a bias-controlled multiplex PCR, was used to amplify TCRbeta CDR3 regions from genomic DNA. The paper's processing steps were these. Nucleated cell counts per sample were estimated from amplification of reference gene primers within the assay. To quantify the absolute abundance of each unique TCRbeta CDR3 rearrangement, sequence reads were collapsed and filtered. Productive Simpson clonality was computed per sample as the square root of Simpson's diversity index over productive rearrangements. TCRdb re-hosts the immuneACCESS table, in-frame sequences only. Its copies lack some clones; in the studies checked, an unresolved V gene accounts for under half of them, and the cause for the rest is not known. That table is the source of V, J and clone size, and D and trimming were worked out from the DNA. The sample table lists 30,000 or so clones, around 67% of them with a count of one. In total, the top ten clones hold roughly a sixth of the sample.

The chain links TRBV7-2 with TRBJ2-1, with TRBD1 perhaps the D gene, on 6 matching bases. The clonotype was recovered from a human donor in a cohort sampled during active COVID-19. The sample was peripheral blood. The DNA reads TGTGCCAGCAGCTTAAAAACCGACAGGTACAATGAGCAGTTCTTC. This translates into CASSLKTDRYNEQFF.